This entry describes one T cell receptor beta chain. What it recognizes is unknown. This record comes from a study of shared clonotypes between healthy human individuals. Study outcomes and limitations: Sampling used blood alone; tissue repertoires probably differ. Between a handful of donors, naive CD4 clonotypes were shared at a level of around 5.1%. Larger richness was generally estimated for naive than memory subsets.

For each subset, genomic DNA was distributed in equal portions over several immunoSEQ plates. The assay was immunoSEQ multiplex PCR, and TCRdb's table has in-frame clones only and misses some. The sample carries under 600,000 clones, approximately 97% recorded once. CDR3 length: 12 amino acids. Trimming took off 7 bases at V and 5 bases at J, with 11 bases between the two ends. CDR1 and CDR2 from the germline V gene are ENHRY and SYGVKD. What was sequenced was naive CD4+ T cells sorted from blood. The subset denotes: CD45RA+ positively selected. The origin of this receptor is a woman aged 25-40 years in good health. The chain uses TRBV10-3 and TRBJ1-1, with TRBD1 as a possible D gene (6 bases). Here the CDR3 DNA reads TGTGCCATCAAGGATAGGGGGACTGAAGCTTTCTTT. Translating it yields CAIKDRGTEAFF.